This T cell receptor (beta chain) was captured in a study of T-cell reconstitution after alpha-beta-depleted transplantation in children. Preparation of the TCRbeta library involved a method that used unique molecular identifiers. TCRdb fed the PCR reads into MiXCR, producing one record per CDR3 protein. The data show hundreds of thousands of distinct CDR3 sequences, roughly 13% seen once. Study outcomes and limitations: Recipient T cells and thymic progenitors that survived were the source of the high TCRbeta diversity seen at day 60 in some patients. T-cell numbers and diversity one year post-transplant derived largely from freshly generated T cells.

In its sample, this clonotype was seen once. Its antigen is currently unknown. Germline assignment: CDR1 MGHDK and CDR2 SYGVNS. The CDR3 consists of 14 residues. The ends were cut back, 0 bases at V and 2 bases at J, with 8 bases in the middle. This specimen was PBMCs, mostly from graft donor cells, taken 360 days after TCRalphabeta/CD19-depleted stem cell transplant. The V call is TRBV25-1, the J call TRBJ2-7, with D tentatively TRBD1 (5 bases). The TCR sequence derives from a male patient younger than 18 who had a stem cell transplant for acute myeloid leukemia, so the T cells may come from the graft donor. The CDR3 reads CASSEYRAPYEQYF. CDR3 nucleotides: TGTGCCAGCAGTGAATACAGGGCGCCCTACGAGCAGTACTTC.